Included here is one T cell receptor (beta chain) sequence, with context. Its antigen is undetermined. The data belong to a study of CD8 T cell repertoires and HIV-1 epitope variants. Turning to the study itself: T cells were stimulated with Twenty-five Gag and Nef peptides separately. An uncultured baseline aliquot held 1M T cells.

Trimming cost V 4 bases and J 3 bases, with 4 bases left between them. The CDR3 has 11 amino acids. Per the germline V gene, CDR1 is MDHEN and CDR2 is SYDVKM. Generated by immunoSEQ multiplex PCR, the TCRdb table keeps only in-frame clones and is missing some. Of 5,700 or so clones listed, around 60% are singletons. Study-wide results and caveats: Most of the nine antigen-specific clonotypes appeared cross-reactive to autologous or escape variants.

The chain carries TRBV28 and TRBJ2-7; no reliable D call. This TCR was recovered from a male donor with HIV. Sequenced material: cultured CD8+ T cells derived from PBMCs. CDR3 DNA sequence: TGTGCCAGCAGTTCCAACTACGAGCAGTACTTC. This codes for CASSSNYEQYF.